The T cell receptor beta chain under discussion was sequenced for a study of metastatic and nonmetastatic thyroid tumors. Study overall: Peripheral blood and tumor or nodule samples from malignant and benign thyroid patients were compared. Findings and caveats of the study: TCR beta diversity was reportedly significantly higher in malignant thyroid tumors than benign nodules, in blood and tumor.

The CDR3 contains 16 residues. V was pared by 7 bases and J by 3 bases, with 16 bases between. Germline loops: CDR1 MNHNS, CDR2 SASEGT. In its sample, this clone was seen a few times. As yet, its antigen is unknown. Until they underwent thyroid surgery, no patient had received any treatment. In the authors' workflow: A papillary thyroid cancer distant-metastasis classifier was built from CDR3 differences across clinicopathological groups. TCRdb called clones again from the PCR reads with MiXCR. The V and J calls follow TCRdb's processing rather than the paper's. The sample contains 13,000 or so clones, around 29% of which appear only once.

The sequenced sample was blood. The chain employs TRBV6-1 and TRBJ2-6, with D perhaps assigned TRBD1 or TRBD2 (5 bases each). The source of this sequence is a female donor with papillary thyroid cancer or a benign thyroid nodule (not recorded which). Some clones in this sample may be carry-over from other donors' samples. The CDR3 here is CASTALSGRGANVLTF. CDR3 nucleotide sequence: TGTGCCAGCACCGCCCTTTCGGGGCGTGGGGCCAACGTCCTGACTTTC.